Detailed here is one T cell receptor (beta chain). Through a sample-barcoded 5' primer and a J-beta primer mix, a second PCR was run for about 6 to 11 cycles. TCRdb redid the calling of the 5' RACE reads with MiXCR, one entry per CDR3 protein. The sample records hundreds of thousands of distinct CDR3 sequences, approximately 25% being singletons. This sample stems from a study of blood T cells in healthy people across ages. This CDR3 is built from 14 residues. Germline V CDR1 and CDR2: MDHEN, SYDVKM. Each donor supplied around 9.6 milliliters of peripheral blood. These data are also associated with another study on T cells of mothers and their children. That study reports: Thymic selection molds TCR recombination output in a comparable way in related and unrelated pairs.

The chain uses TRBV28 and TRBJ2-1; TRBD2 agrees at 10 bases. The J call is doubtful: the DNA matches TRBJ2-7 better. This TCR was recovered from a boy younger than 18 in good health. Sequences were obtained from blood. The CDR3 bases are TGTGCCAGCAGGGAAGCGGGAGGGGCCTACGAGCAGTACTTC. It translates to CASREAGGAYEQYF.